This T cell receptor beta chain was observed in a study of cytomegalovirus exposure and HLA in healthy donors. Findings of the study overall: Immune exposure information comprised only CMV serostatus. In a later analysis, an Asian-associated ancestry cluster reportedly showed fewer N-insertions than the 666-donor mean. TCR beta chain V- and J-gene trimming was linked, in a later analysis, to a missense variant in DCLRE1C. Associated with HLA alleles at 0.05 false discovery rate in a later analysis were 16,951 TCR beta sequences.

Concerning this clone itself: Its matching antigen is unknown.

The CDR3 loop spans 14 amino acids. V was pared by 3 bases and J by 0 bases, with 9 bases between. In germline, CDR1 is LNHDA, CDR2 SQIVND (reference sequence). It was with 60 Vbeta and 13 Jbeta primers that the PCR ran. Profiling relied on immunoSEQ multiplex PCR, and the TCRdb table lists in-frame clones only, not all of them. This listing includes around 78,000 clones. The source of this sequence is a man aged 18 to 29 in good health and CMV-seropositive. This sequence joins TRBV19 and TRBJ2-7; tentatively, D is TRBD2 (6 bases). Sequencing was carried out using PBMCs. DNA of the CDR3: TGTGCCAGTAGTATTGTCGGGAGCTCCTACGAGCAGTACTTC. Its protein is CASSIVGSSYEQYF.